This T cell receptor beta chain derives from a study of blood T cell repertoires in COVID-19. The overall study: In each case, the material was cDNA or gDNA derived from T cells, B-cell-depleted T cells, or PBMCs.

Authors' data handling: It was from reference gene primer amplification that nucleated cell counts were estimated. Libraries were prepared by immunoSEQ multiplex PCR; TCRdb keeps only in-frame clonotypes and omits some of them. V and J calls and clone size come straight from that table; D and trimming were deduced from the DNA. The table includes more than 100,000 clones, about 90% detected once. The CDR3 has 14 residues. CDR1 is SEHNR and CDR2 is FQNEAQ in the germline V gene (reference sequence). The V and J ends lost 5 bases and 7 bases, in that order; junction bases with no gene match: 9. This sequence was found in a human donor in a cohort sampled during active COVID-19. The chain employs TRBV7-9 and TRBJ2-7, with 9 bases matching TRBD1. Input material: peripheral blood. CDR3 bases: TGTGCCAGCAGCCTTTTACAGGGGGCTGGAGAGCAGTACTTC. It yields the protein CASSLLQGAGEQYF.